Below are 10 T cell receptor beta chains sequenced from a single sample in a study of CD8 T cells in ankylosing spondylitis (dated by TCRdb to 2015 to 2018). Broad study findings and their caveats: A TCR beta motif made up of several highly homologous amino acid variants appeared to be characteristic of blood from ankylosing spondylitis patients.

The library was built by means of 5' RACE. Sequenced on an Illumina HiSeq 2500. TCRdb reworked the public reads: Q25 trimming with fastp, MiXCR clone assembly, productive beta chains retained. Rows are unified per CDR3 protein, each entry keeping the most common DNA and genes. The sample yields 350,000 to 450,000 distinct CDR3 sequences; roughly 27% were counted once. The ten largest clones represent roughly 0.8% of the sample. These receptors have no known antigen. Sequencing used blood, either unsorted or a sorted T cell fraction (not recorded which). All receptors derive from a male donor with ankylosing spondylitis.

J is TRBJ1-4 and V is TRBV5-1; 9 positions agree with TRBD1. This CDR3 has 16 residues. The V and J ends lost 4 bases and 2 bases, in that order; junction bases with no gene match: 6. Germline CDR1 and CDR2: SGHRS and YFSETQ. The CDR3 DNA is TGCGCCAGCAGCCCGGGGGGGACAGGGACTAATGAAAAACTGTTTTTT. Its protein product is CASSPGGTGTNEKLFF.

The CDR3 here is CASSLALAGGYEQYV. The DNA of the CDR3 is TGTGCCAGCAGCTTGGCACTAGCGGGAGGATACGAGCAGTACGTC. This chain connects TRBV5-5 to TRBJ2-7; TRBD2 matches at 12 bases. The CDR3 sequence is 15 residues long. Per germline, CDR1 SGHKS and CDR2 YYEKEE (reference sequence). The V and J ends lost 0 bases and 4 bases, in that order; junction bases with no gene match: 2.

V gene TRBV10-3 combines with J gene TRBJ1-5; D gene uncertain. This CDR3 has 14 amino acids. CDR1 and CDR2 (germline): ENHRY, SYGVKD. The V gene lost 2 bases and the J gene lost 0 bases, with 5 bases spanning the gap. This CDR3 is CAISEGFSNQPQHF. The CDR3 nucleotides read TGTGCCATCAGTGAGGGGTTTAGCAATCAGCCCCAGCATTTT.

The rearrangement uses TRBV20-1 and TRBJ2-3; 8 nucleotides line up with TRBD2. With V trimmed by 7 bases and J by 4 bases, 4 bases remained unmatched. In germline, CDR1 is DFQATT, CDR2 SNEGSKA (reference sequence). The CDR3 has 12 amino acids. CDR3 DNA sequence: TGCAGTGTCACAGCGGGAGCAGATACGCAGTATTTT. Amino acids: CSVTAGADTQYF.

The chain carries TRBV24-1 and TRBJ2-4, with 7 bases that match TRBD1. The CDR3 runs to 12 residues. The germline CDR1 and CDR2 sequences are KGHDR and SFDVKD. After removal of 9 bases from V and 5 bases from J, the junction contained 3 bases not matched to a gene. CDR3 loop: CATSGTENIQYF. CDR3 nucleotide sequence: TGTGCCACCTCCGGGACAGAAAACATTCAGTACTTC.

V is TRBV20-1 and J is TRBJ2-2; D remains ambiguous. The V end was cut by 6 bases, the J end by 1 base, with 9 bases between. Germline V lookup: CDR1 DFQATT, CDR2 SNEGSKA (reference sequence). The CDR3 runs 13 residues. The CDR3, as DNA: TGCAGTGCCCCTAGAGGGAACACCGGGGAGCTGTTTTTT. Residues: CSAPRGNTGELFF.

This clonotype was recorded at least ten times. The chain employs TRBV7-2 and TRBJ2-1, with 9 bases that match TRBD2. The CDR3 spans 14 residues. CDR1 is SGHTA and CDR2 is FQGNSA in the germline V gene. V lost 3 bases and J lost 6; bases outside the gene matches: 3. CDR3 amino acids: CASSFSGSFNEQFF. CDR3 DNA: TGTGCCAGCAGCTTTAGCGGGAGTTTCAATGAGCAGTTCTTC.

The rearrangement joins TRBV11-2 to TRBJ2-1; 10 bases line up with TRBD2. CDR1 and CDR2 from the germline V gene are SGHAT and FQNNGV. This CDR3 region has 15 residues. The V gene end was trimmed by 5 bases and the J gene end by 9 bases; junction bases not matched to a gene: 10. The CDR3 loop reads CASSILLAGRSEQFF. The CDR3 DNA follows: TGTGCCAGCAGCATCCTACTAGCGGGAAGGAGTGAGCAGTTCTTC.

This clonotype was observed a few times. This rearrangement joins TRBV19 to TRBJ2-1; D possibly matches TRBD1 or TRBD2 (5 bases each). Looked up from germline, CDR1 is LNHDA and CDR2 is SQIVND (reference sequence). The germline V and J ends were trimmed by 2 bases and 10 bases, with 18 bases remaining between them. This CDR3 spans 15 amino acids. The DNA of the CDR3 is TGTGCCAGTAGTATAAAAGGGACGGGCCGGTTAGAGCAGTTCTTC. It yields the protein CASSIKGTGRLEQFF. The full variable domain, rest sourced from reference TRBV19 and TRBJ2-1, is DGGITQSPKYLFRKEGQNVTLSCEQNLNHDAMYWYRQDPGQGLRLIYYSQIVNDFQKGDIAEGYSVSREKKESFPLTVTSAQKNPTAFYLCASSIKGTGRLEQFFGPGTRLTVL.

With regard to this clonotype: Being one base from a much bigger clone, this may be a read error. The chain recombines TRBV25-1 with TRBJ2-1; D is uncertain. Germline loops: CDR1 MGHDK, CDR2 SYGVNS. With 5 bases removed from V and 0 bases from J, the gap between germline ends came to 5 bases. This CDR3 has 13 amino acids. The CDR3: CASSMSSYNEQFF. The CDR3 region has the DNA TGTGCCAGCAGTATGAGCTCCTACAATGAGCAGTTCTTC.